This T cell receptor beta chain was found in a study of cytomegalovirus exposure and HLA in healthy donors. Study-wide findings and caveats: Listed as cytomegalovirus-associated were about 160 TCR beta chains. In a later analysis, 16,951 TCR beta sequences were associated with HLA alleles at 0.05 false discovery rate.

J lost 2 bases, V lost 4 bases, and 4 bases had no gene match. CDR1 is SGHNT and CDR2 is YYREEE in the germline V gene (reference sequence). The CDR3 length is 15 residues. Each of the donors was a healthy bone marrow donor. The PCR ran on 60 Vbeta and 13 Jbeta primers. Data came from immunoSEQ multiplex PCR; TCRdb stores just in-frame clones and leaves some out. The data show 100,000 or so clones, 60% to 85% seen once. Points on this clone: Antigen specificity is unknown.

The sequence derives from a woman aged 40 to 49 in good health and CMV-seropositive. The sequencing input was PBMCs. This rearrangement joins TRBV5-4 to TRBJ1-1; the match to TRBD1 covers 11 bases. The CDR3 DNA follows: TGTGCCAGCAGCATACGGACAGGGGGCAACACTGAAGCTTTCTTT. It yields the protein CASSIRTGGNTEAFF.